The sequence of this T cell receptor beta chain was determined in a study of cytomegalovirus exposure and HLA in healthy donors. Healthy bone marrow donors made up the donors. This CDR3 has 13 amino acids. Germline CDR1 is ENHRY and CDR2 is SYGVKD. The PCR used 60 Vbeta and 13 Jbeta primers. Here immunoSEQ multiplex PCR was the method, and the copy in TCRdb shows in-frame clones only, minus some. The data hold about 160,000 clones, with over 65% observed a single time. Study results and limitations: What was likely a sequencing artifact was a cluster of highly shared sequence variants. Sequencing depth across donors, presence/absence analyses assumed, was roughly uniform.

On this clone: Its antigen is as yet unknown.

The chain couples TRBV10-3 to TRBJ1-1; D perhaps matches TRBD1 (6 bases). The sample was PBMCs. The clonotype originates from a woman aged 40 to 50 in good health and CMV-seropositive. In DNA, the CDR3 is TGTGGCAAACAGAGGGACAACTCCGCGTGGGCTTTCTTT. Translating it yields CGKQRDNSAWAFF.